Listed below are T cell receptor beta chains from one sample, sequenced in a study of blood T cell repertoires in COVID-19. Data came from immunoSEQ multiplex PCR; TCRdb stores just in-frame clones and leaves some out. This table holds approximately 430,000 clones, about nine tenths found once. The sequenced sample consisted of peripheral blood. Receptors were obtained from a woman aged 25 to 39 with active or convalescent COVID-19. Each CDR3 is given with its conserved first and last residue. Each record gives: V gene, clone size, J gene, D gene, CDR3 DNA, CDR3 protein. D genes are given only for firm matches. Not all rows give a size; the values are once, few, many and, for expanded clones, a class.

v_call: TRBV29-1
clone_size: NA
j_call: TRBJ1-2
d_call: NA
cdr3_nt: TGCAGCGTTGAGTCACAGGGTCGGAGCTATGGCTACACCTTC
cdr3_aa: CSVESQGRSYGYTF

v_call: TRBV5-1
clone_size: NA
j_call: TRBJ1-5
d_call: TRBD1
cdr3_nt: TGCGCCAGCAGCTTGGGGGACAGACATCAGCCCCAGCATTTT
cdr3_aa: CASSLGDRHQPQHF

v_call: TRBV19
clone_size: NA
j_call: TRBJ1-2
d_call: TRBD1
cdr3_nt: TGTGCCAGTAGTATCGACAGGGGATCCTATGGCTACACCTTC
cdr3_aa: CASSIDRGSYGYTF

v_call: TRBV11-3
clone_size: NA
j_call: TRBJ2-3
d_call: TRBD2
cdr3_nt: TGTGCCAGCAGCTGGACTAGCGGGGGGGCCGCGGATACGCAGTATTTT
cdr3_aa: CASSWTSGGAADTQYF

v_call: TRBV6-5
clone_size: NA
j_call: TRBJ2-1
d_call: NA
cdr3_nt: TGTGCCAGCAGTTACTCACAGCACAATGAGCAGTTCTTC
cdr3_aa: CASSYSQHNEQFF

v_call: TRBV4-1
clone_size: NA
j_call: TRBJ2-5
d_call: TRBD1
cdr3_nt: TGCGCCAGCAGCCAACCCGACAGGGCGACCGGGACCCAGTACTTC
cdr3_aa: CASSQPDRATGTQYF

v_call: TRBV6-5
clone_size: once
j_call: TRBJ2-7
d_call: NA
cdr3_nt: TGTGCCAGCATCGAGGCAGCGGTTTCCTACGAGCAGTACTTC
cdr3_aa: CASIEAAVSYEQYF

v_call: TRBV7-8
clone_size: NA
j_call: TRBJ2-7
d_call: NA
cdr3_nt: TGTGCCAGCAGCCCACCCGATGAGACGGGCGAGCAGTACTTC
cdr3_aa: CASSPPDETGEQYF

v_call: TRBV5-1
clone_size: NA
j_call: TRBJ2-5
d_call: NA
cdr3_nt: TGCGCCAGCAGCTTGTATGGGCCCCAAGAGACCCAGTACTTC
cdr3_aa: CASSLYGPQETQYF

v_call: TRBV18
clone_size: NA
j_call: TRBJ1-2
d_call: TRBD1
cdr3_nt: TGTGCCAGCTCACCATCGGGACAGGGGTATGGCTACACCTTC
cdr3_aa: CASSPSGQGYGYTF

v_call: TRBV3-1/TRBV3-2
clone_size: few
j_call: TRBJ1-2
d_call: NA
cdr3_nt: TGTGCCAGCAGACCGGCCGGGATCTACTATGGCTACACCTTC
cdr3_aa: CASRPAGIYYGYTF

v_call: TRBV4-2
clone_size: NA
j_call: TRBJ1-4
d_call: TRBD1
cdr3_nt: TGTGCCAGCAGCCGAGGACAGGCAAGTGCAACTAATGAAAAACTGTTTTTT
cdr3_aa: CASSRGQASATNEKLFF

v_call: TRBV4-1
clone_size: NA
j_call: TRBJ1-2
d_call: NA
cdr3_nt: TGCGCCAGCAGCTTAAGAGATAACTATGGCTACACCTTC
cdr3_aa: CASSLRDNYGYTF

v_call: TRBV6-5
clone_size: NA
j_call: TRBJ1-1
d_call: NA
cdr3_nt: TGTGCCAGCACTCGGTGGGGGCCAGACACTGAAGCTTTCTTT
cdr3_aa: CASTRWGPDTEAFF

v_call: TRBV7-9
clone_size: NA
j_call: TRBJ1-3
d_call: NA
cdr3_nt: TGTGCCAGCAGCTTAGCTCGGGGGTACAACACCATATATTTT
cdr3_aa: CASSLARGYNTIYF

v_call: TRBV20-1
clone_size: NA
j_call: TRBJ2-1
d_call: NA
cdr3_nt: TGCAGTGCTAGTCCCCCCCTAGGTGAGCAGTTCTTC
cdr3_aa: CSASPPLGEQFF

v_call: TRBV27
clone_size: NA
j_call: TRBJ2-7
d_call: TRBD2
cdr3_nt: TGTGCCAGCAGTCCCAACTCGGGGGGGGACCTCCGAGTATACGAGCAGTACTTC
cdr3_aa: CASSPNSGGDLRVYEQYF